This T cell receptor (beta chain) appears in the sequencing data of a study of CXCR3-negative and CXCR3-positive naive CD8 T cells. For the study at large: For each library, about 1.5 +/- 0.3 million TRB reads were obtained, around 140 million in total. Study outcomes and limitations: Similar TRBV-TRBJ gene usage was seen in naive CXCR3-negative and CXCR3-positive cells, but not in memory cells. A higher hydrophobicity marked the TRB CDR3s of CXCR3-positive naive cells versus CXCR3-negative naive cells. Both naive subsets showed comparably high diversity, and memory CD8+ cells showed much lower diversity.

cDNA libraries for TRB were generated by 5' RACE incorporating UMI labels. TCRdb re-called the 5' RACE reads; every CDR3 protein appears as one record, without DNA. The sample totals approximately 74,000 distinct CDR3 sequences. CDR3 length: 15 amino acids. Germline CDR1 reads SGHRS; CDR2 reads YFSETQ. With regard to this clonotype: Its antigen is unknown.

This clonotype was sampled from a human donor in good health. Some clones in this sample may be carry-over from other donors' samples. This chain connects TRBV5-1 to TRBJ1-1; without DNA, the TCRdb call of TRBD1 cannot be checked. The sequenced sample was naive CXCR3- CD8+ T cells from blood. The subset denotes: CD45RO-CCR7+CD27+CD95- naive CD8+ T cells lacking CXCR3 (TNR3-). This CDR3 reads CASSLNPRMNTEAFF.